The clone carrying this T cell receptor beta chain was seen more than once but under ten times. Antigen specificity is unknown. This entry belongs to a study of blood T cells in healthy people across ages. The germline gives CDR1 ENHRY, CDR2 SYGVKD. The CDR3 loop spans 15 amino acids. V gave up 4 bases and J gave up 0 bases, with 10 bases separating them. General study findings and limits: Observed TCR beta diversity per million T cells went down as age went up. This fall followed a roughly linear course with age.

Then a second PCR, running about 6 to 12 cycles, was carried out with a sample-barcoded 5' primer and a J-beta primer mix. The template-switch adaptor, which had 12 random nucleotides, put a tag on each cDNA molecule. Each CDR3 protein is one row after TCRdb ran MiXCR on the 5' RACE reads. The table has 800,000 or so distinct CDR3 sequences, around 25% seen once. These data also formed part of another study, on T cells of mothers and their children. According to that study: Healthy Caucasian mothers, a few in number, and their six children were the donors. Evidence of persistent microchimeric T cell clones was absent.

V and J are TRBV10-3 and TRBJ2-1, with D unresolved. The clonotype was recovered from a boy younger than 18 in good health. Source material: blood. The CDR3 sequence is CAISGRGSSYNEQFF. The CDR3 region has the DNA TGTGCCATCAGTGGGCGAGGTAGCTCCTACAATGAGCAGTTCTTC.